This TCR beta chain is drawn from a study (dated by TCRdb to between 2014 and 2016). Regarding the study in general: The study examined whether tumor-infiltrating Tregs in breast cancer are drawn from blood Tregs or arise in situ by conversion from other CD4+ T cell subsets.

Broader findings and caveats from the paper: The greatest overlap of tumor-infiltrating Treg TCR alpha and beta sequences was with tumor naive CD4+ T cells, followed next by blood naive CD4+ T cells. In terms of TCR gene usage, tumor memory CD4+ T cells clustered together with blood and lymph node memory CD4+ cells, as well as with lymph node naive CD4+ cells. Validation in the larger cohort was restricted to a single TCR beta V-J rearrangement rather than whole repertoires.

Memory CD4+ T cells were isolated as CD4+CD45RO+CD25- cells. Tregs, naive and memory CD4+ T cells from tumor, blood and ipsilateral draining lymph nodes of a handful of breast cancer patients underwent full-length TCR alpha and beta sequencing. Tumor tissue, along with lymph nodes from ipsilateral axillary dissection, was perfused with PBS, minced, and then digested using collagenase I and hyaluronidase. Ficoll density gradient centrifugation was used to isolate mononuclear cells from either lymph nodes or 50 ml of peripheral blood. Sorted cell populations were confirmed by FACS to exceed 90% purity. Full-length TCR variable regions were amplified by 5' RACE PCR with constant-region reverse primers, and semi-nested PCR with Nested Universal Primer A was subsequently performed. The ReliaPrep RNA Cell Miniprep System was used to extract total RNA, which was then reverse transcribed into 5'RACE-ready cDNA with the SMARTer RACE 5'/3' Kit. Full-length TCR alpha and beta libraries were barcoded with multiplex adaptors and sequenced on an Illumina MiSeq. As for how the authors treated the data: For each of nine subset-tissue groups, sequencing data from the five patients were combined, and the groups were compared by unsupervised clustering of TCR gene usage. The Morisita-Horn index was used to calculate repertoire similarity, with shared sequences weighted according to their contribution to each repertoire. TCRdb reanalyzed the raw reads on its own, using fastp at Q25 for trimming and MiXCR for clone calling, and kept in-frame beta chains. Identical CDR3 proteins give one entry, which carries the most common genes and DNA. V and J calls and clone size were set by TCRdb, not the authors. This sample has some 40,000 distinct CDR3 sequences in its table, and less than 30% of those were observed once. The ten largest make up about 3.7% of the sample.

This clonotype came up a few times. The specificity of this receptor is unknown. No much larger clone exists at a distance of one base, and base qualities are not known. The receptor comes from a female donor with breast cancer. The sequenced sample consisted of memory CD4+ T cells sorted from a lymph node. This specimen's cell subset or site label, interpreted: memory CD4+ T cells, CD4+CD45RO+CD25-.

The nucleotide sequence is given as TGTGCCAGCAGCACACAGGGAGCTGGGGCCAACGTCCTGACTTTC. This yields the protein CASSTQGAGANVLTF. The chain is made from TRBV7-9 and TRBJ2-6; the D gene is possibly TRBD1, with 6 bases matching. V is clipped by 5 bases and J by 2 bases, and the sequence between their germline boundaries is 10 bases long. The CDR3 runs 15 residues from the cysteine to the phenylalanine. The read is trimmed to its CDR3 DNA, 45 bases read in frame from base 1. CDR1 and CDR2 were assigned from the germline V gene (reference sequence) as SEHNR and FQNEAQ.